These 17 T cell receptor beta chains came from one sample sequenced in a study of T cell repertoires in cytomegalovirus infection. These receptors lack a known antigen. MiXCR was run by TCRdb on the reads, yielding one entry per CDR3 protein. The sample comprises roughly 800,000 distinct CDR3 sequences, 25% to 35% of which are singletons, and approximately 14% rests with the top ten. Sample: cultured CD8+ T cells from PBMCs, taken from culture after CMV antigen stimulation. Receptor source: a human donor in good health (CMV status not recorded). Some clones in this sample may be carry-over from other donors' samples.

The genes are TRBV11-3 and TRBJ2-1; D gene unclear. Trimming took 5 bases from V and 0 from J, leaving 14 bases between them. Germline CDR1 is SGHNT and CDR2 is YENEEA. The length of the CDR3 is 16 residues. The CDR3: CASSTTTPSSYNEQFF. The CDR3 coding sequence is TGTGCCAGCAGCACCACCACCCCTAGCTCCTACAATGAGCAGTTCTTC.

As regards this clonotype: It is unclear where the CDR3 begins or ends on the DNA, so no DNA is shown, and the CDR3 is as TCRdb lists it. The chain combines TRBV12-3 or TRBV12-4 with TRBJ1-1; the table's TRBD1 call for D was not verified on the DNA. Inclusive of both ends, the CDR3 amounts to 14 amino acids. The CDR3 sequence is CASTDWGRGTEAYF.

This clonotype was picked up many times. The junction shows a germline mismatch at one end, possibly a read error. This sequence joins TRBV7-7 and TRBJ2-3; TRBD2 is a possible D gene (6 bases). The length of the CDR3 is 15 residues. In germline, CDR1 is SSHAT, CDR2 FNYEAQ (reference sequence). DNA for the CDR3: TGTGCTAGCAGCAAAACAGCGGGCTACACAGATACGCAGTATTTT. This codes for CASSKTAGYTDTQYF. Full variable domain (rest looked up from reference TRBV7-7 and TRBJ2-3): GAGVSQSPRYKVTKRGQDVTLRCDPISSHATLYWYQQALGQGPEFLTYFNYEAQPDKSGLPSDRFSAERPEGSISTLTIQRTEQRDSAMYRCASSKTAGYTDTQYFGPGTRLTVL.

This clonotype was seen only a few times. The CDR3 coding sequence is TGCGCCAGCAGCCCCCTGGGATTTGGGGAGAACACTGAAGCTTTCTTT. This sequence encodes CASSPLGFGENTEAFF. This chain uses TRBV4-1 with TRBJ1-1; no definite D call. The length of the CDR3 is 16 residues. The germline gives CDR1 MGHRA, CDR2 YSYEKL. V was clipped by 4 bases and J by 1 base, with 16 bases between them.

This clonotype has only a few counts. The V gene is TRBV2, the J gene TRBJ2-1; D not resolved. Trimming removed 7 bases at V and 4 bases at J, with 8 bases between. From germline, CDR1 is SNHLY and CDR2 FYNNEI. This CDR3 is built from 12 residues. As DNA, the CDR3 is TGTGCCAGCATTGGTAATTACAATGAGCAGTTCTTC. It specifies CASIGNYNEQFF.

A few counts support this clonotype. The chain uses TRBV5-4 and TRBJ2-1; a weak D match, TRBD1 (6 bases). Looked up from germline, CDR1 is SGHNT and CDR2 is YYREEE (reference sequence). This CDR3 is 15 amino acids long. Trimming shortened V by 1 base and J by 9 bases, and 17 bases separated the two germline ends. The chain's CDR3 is CASSLWDTPIGEQFF. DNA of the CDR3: TGTGCCAGCAGCTTGTGGGACACCCCAATAGGTGAGCAGTTCTTC. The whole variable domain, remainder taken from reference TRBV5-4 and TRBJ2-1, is ETGVTQSPTHLIKTRGQQVTLRCSSQSGHNTVSWYQQALGQGPQFIFQYYREEENGRGNFPPRFSGLQFPNYSSELNVNALELDDSALYLCASSLWDTPIGEQFFGPGTRLTVL.

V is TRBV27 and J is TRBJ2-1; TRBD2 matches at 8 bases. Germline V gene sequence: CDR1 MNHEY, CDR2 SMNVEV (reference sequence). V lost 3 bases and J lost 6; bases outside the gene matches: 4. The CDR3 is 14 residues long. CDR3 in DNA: TGTGCCAGCAGTTTCGGGGGGGCCGTCAATGAGCAGTTCTTC. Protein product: CASSFGGAVNEQFF.

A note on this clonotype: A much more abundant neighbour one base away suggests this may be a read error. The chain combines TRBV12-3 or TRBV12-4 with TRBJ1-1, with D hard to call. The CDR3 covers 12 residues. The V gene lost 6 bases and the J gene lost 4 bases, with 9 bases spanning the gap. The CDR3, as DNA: TGTGCCAGCAGCGTAGGGTTCACTGAAGCTTTCTTT. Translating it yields CASSVGFTEAFF.

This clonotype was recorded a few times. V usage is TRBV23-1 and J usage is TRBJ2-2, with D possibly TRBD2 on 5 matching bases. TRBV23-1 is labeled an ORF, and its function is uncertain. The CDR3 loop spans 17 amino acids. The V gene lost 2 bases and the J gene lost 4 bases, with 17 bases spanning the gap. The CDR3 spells CASSQPLRGSSTGELFF. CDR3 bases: TGCGCCAGCAGTCAACCCCTTCGGGGTAGCAGCACCGGGGAGCTGTTTTTT.

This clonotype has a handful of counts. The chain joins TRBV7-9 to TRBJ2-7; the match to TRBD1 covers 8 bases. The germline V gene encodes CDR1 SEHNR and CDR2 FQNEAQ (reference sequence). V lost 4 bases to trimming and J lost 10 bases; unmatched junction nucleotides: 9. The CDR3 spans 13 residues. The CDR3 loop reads CASSSGQDPAQYV. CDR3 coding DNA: TGTGCCAGCAGCTCGGGACAGGATCCAGCACAGTACGTC.

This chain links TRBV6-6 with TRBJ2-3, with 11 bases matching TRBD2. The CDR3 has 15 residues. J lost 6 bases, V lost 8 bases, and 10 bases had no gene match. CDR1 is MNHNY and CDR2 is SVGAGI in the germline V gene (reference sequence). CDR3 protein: CASDLAGGFSDTQYF. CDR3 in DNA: TGTGCCAGCGACTTAGCGGGGGGGTTCAGCGATACGCAGTATTTT.

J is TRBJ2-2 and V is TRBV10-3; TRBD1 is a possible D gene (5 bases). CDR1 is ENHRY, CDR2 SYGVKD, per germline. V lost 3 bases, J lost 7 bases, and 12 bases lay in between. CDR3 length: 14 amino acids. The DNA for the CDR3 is TGTGCCATCAGTGATCCGGACACAAGCGGGGAGCTGTTTTTT. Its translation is CAISDPDTSGELFF.

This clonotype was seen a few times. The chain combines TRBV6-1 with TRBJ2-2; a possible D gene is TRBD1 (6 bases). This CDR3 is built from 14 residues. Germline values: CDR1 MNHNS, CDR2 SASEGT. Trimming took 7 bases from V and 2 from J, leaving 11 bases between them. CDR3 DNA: TGTGCCAGCAAGGGGGTCCTAAACACCGGGGAGCTGTTTTTT. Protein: CASKGVLNTGELFF.

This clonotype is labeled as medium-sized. Written as DNA, the CDR3 is TGTGCCAGCAGAGAGACAGGGATACTGGCACCCCTCCACTTT. Its protein product is CASRETGILAPLHF. The chain joins TRBV7-8 to TRBJ1-6; 7 nucleotides line up with TRBD1. Germline loops: CDR1 SGHVS, CDR2 FQNEAQ. J was trimmed by 11 bases and V by 6 bases; bases with no gene match: 10. The CDR3 is 14 amino acids.

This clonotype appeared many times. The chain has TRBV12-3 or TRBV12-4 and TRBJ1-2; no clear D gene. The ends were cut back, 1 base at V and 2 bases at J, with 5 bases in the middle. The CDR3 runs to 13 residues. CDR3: CASSLGKNYGYTF. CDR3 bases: TGTGCCAGCAGTTTAGGAAAAAACTATGGCTACACCTTC.

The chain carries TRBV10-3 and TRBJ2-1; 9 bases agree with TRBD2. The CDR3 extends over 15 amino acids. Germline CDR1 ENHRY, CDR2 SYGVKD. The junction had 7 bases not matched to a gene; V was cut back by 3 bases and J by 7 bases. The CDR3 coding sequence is TGTGCCATCAGTGACGCGGGGGGGCGAGTAAATGAGCAGTTCTTC. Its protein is CAISDAGGRVNEQFF.

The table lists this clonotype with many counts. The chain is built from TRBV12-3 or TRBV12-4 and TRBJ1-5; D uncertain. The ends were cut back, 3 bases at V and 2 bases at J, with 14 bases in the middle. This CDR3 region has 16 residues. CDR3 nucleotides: TGTGCCAGCAGTTTTCGGCATTTAGAGGGCAATCAGCCCCAGCATTTT. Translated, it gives CASSFRHLEGNQPQHF.